This is a list of T cell receptor beta chains from one sample in a study of response to subunit inactivated influenza vaccine. TCRdb redid the calling of the RT-PCR reads with MiXCR, one entry per CDR3 protein. The data contain some 850,000 distinct CDR3 sequences, 15% to 20% of them singletons. The starting material was PBMCs from blood, obtained approximately 5 days after vaccination. These receptor sequences come from a man aged 50 to 59 who received an inactivated influenza vaccine. The CDR3 runs from the conserved cysteine through the conserved F or W. D genes are given only for firm matches. The size entry is marked missing in some rows and otherwise reads once, few, many or a size class.

j_call: TRBJ1-5; v_call: TRBV4-1; clone_size: .; d_call: .; cdr3_aa: CASSQTLSNQPQHF; cdr3_nt: TGCGCCAGCAGCCAGACACTTAGCAATCAGCCCCAGCATTTT
j_call: TRBJ2-3; v_call: TRBV6-1; clone_size: .; d_call: .; cdr3_aa: CASPRAGSTDTQYF; cdr3_nt: TGTGCCAGCCCCCGCGCAGGTAGCACAGATACGCAGTATTTT
j_call: TRBJ2-7; v_call: TRBV6-1; clone_size: .; d_call: .; cdr3_aa: CASSEAGAVGEQYF; cdr3_nt: TGTGCCAGCAGTGAAGCAGGGGCCGTAGGCGAGCAGTACTTC
j_call: TRBJ2-7; v_call: TRBV5-5; clone_size: few; d_call: .; cdr3_aa: CASTRELLAYEQYF; cdr3_nt: TGTGCCAGCACCCGGGAGCTATTAGCCTACGAGCAGTACTTC
j_call: TRBJ2-7; v_call: TRBV7-8; clone_size: .; d_call: .; cdr3_aa: CASSLISSEQYF; cdr3_nt: TGTGCCAGCAGCTTAATCTCTAGCGAGCAGTACTTC
j_call: TRBJ1-6; v_call: TRBV2; clone_size: .; d_call: .; cdr3_aa: CASRLIRDRNSPLHF; cdr3_nt: TGTGCCAGCAGACTCATCCGGGACCGAAATTCACCCCTCCACTTT
j_call: TRBJ1-1; v_call: TRBV5-6; clone_size: .; d_call: .; cdr3_aa: CASSLSEVTEAFF; cdr3_nt: TGTGCCAGCAGCTTAAGTGAGGTTACTGAAGCTTTCTTT
j_call: TRBJ2-3; v_call: TRBV6-6; clone_size: once; d_call: .; cdr3_aa: CASRKIGTDTQYF; cdr3_nt: TGTGCCAGCAGAAAGATAGGGACTGATACGCAGTATTTT
j_call: TRBJ2-1; v_call: TRBV4-3; clone_size: few; d_call: .; cdr3_aa: CASSPSGGLSYNEQFF; cdr3_nt: TGCGCCAGCAGCCCTTCGGGGGGCCTCTCCTACAATGAGCAGTTCTTC
j_call: TRBJ2-2; v_call: TRBV7-2; clone_size: .; d_call: TRBD2; cdr3_aa: CASSSQRGVVGELFF; cdr3_nt: TGTGCCAGCAGCTCCCAGCGGGGGGTTGTCGGGGAGCTGTTTTTT
j_call: TRBJ1-5; v_call: TRBV20-1; clone_size: many; d_call: TRBD1; cdr3_aa: CSARPGQDHQPQHF; cdr3_nt: TGCAGTGCTAGACCGGGACAGGATCATCAGCCCCAGCATTTT
j_call: TRBJ2-5; v_call: TRBV6-5; clone_size: .; d_call: TRBD2; cdr3_aa: CASSYSNGGSDQETQYF; cdr3_nt: TGTGCCAGCAGTTACTCGAATGGCGGGAGTGACCAAGAGACCCAGTACTTC
j_call: TRBJ2-7; v_call: TRBV18; clone_size: few; d_call: .; cdr3_aa: CASSPVQGYEQYF; cdr3_nt: TGTGCCAGCTCACCAGTCCAGGGCTACGAGCAGTACTTC
j_call: TRBJ2-5; v_call: TRBV29-1; clone_size: .; d_call: .; cdr3_aa: CSALSGEKETQYF; cdr3_nt: TGCAGCGCCCTCTCGGGAGAGAAAGAGACCCAGTACTTC
j_call: TRBJ2-7; v_call: TRBV20-1; clone_size: .; d_call: TRBD1; cdr3_aa: CSASPRTGNIHEQYF; cdr3_nt: TGCAGTGCTTCTCCACGGACAGGCAATATTCACGAGCAGTACTTC
j_call: TRBJ2-3; v_call: TRBV20-1; clone_size: many; d_call: .; cdr3_aa: CSARRRGRASTDTQYF; cdr3_nt: TGCAGTGCTAGGAGGAGGGGCAGAGCTAGCACAGATACGCAGTATTTT
j_call: TRBJ2-3; v_call: TRBV5-1; clone_size: .; d_call: TRBD1; cdr3_aa: CASSFVGTGDTQYF; cdr3_nt: TGCGCCAGCAGCTTTGTAGGGACAGGAGATACGCAGTATTTT
j_call: TRBJ2-3; v_call: TRBV10-3; clone_size: .; d_call: TRBD2; cdr3_aa: CAISASGGTSTDTQYF; cdr3_nt: TGTGCCATCAGTGCTAGCGGGGGGACTAGCACAGATACGCAGTATTTT
j_call: TRBJ2-3; v_call: TRBV5-1; clone_size: once; d_call: .; cdr3_aa: CASSLTGPDRRTSTDTQYF; cdr3_nt: TGCGCCAGCAGCTTGACGGGGCCCGACAGGAGAACTAGCACAGATACGCAGTATTTT
j_call: TRBJ2-3; v_call: TRBV9; clone_size: few; d_call: .; cdr3_aa: CASSVGSAADTQYF; cdr3_nt: TGTGCCAGCAGCGTAGGGTCAGCAGCAGATACGCAGTATTTT
j_call: TRBJ2-7; v_call: TRBV28; clone_size: .; d_call: TRBD2; cdr3_aa: CASRPGTGGYEQYF; cdr3_nt: TGTGCCAGCAGACCCGGGACGGGAGGCTACGAGCAGTACTTC
j_call: TRBJ2-7; v_call: TRBV7-2; clone_size: few; d_call: .; cdr3_aa: CASSLFGDYEQYF; cdr3_nt: TGTGCCAGCAGCCTTTTTGGAGACTACGAGCAGTACTTC
j_call: TRBJ2-3; v_call: TRBV20-1; clone_size: many; d_call: .; cdr3_aa: CSARKQVRTDTQYF; cdr3_nt: TGCAGTGCTAGAAAACAGGTTCGGACAGATACGCAGTATTTT
j_call: TRBJ2-1; v_call: TRBV7-8; clone_size: few; d_call: .; cdr3_aa: CASSLEARATYNEQFF; cdr3_nt: TGTGCCAGCAGCTTAGAGGCCAGGGCTACCTACAATGAGCAGTTCTTC